This section outlines one T cell receptor (beta chain) sequence together with its context. The antigen is undetermined. TCRdb reprocessed the RT-PCR reads with MiXCR, giving one entry per CDR3 protein. This table has about 650,000 distinct CDR3 sequences, about 15% appearing once. This specimen belongs to a study of response to subunit inactivated influenza vaccine. General study findings and limits: The study's authors posited that every seasonal influenza vaccination enlists few new T cells.

The germline V gene encodes CDR1 MNHEY and CDR2 SVGAGI. CDR3 size: 15 residues. Between the trimmed V and J ends, which lost 2 bases and 2 bases, there was a span of 13 bases. This material consisted of PBMCs from blood, taken about 14 days before vaccination. This sequence originates from a man between 45 and 60 years old who received an inactivated influenza vaccine. This chain connects TRBV6-5 to TRBJ2-7; D may be TRBD2 (5 bases). The CDR3 loop is CASSYVAAGPYEQYF. In DNA, the CDR3 is TGTGCCAGCAGTTACGTCGCGGCGGGCCCCTACGAGCAGTACTTC.